Detailed here is one T cell receptor beta chain. Its antigen is undetermined. TCRdb called the multiplex PCR reads again in MiXCR, with one record for every CDR3 protein. The profile shows approximately 300,000 distinct CDR3 sequences, about 33% of them singletons. This sample is part of a study of breast tumors, draining lymph nodes, adjacent tissues. Study-level results: Findings are consistent with lymph node origin and intratumoral expansion of most tumor T cells. Tumor T cell lymph node origin was a supported hypothesis, not proven. Luminal-like breast cancer showed significantly higher tumor–nontumor repertoire similarity than basal-like.

The lymph nodes were axillary draining lymph nodes from breast cancer patients. V lost 2 bases, J lost 7 bases, and 10 bases stayed unmatched. Germline assignment: CDR1 MNHNS and CDR2 SASEGT. The CDR3 consists of 16 residues. The gene calls are TRBV6-1 and TRBJ2-3; 9 bases map to TRBD1. The TCR was taken from a female donor with breast cancer. Some clones in this sample may be carry-over from other donors' samples. Sequences were obtained from axillary lymph node tissue. CDR3: CASSESWGQGSHTQYF. The CDR3 DNA reads as TGTGCCAGCAGTGAAAGCTGGGGACAGGGTAGTCATACGCAGTATTTT.